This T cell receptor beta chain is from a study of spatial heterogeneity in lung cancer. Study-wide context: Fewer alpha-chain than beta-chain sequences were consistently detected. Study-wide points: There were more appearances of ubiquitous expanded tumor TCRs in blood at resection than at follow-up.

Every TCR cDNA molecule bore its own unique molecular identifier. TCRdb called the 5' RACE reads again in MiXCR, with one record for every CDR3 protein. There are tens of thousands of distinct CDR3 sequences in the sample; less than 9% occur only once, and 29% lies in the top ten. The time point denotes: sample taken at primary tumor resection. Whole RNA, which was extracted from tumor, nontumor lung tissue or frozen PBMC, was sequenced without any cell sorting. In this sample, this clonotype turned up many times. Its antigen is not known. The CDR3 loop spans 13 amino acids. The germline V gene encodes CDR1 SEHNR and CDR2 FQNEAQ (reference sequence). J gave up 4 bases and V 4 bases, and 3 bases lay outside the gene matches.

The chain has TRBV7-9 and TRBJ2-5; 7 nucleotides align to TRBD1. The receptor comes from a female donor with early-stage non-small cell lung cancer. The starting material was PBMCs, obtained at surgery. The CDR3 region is CASSYAGGETQYF. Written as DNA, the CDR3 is TGTGCCAGCAGCTACGCAGGGGGAGAGACCCAGTACTTC.